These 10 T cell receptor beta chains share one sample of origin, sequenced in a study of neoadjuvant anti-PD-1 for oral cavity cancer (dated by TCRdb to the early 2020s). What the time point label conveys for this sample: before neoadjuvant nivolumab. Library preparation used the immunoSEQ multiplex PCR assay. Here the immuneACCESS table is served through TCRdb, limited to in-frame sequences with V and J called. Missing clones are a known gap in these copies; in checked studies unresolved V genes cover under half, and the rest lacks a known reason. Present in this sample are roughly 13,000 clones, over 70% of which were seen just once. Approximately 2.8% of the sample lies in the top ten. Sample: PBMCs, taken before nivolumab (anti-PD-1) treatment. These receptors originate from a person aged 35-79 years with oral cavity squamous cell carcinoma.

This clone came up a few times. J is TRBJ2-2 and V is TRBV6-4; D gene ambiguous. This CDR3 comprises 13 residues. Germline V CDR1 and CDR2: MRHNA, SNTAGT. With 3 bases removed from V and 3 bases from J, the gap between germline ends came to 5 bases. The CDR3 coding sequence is TGTGCCAGCAGTGAGGCTGACACCGGGGAGCTGTTTTTT. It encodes CASSEADTGELFF.

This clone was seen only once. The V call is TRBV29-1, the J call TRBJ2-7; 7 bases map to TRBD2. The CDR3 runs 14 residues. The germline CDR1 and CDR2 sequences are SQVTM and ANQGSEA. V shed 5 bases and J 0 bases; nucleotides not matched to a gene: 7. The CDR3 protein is CSVSGGGISYEQYF. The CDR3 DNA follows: TGCAGCGTTTCGGGAGGTGGGATCTCCTACGAGCAGTACTTC.

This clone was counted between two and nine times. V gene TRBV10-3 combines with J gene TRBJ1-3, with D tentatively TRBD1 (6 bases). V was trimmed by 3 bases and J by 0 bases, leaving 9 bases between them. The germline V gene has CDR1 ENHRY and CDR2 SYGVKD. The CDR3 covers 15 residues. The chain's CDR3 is CAISDTGISGNTIYF. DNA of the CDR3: TGTGCCATCAGTGACACAGGGATCTCTGGAAACACCATATATTTT.

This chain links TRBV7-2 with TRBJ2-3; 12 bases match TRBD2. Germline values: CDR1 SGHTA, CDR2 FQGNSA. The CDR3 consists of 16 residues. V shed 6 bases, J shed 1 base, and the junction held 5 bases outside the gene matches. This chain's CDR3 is CASSFLAGGGTDTQYF. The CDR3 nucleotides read TGTGCCAGCAGTTTCCTAGCGGGAGGGGGCACAGATACGCAGTATTTT.

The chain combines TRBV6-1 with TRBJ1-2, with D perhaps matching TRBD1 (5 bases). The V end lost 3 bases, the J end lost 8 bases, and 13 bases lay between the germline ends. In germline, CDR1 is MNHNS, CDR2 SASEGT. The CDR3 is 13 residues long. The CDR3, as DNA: TGTGCCAGCAGTGATGGTCAGGGACGCGGCTACACCTTC. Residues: CASSDGQGRGYTF.

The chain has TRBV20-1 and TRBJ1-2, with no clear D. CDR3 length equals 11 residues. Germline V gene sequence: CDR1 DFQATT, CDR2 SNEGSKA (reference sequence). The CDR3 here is CSGETNYGWTF. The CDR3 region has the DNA TGCAGCGGGGAGACTAACTATGGCTGGACCTTC.

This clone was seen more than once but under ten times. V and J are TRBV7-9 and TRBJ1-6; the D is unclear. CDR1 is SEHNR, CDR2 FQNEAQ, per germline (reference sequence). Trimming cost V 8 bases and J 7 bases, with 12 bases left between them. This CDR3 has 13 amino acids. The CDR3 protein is CASRANGNSPLHF. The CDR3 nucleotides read TGTGCCAGCCGGGCGAATGGGAATTCACCCCTCCACTTT.

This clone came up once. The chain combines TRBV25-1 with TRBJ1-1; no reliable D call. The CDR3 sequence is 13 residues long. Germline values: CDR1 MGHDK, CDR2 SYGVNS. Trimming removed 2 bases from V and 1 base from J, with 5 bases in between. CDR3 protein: CASSEAANTEAFF. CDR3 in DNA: TGTGCCAGCAGTGAAGCGGCGAACACTGAAGCTTTCTTT.

The CDR3 sequence is CASSADSSSKETQYF. The CDR3 DNA is TGTGCCAGCAGCGCAGACTCCAGTAGTAAAGAGACCCAGTACTTC. V usage is TRBV9 and J usage is TRBJ2-5; D gene unclear. Trimming shortened V by 3 bases and J by 3 bases, and 15 bases separated the two germline ends. The CDR3 runs 15 residues. CDR1 is SGDLS and CDR2 is YYNGEE in the germline V gene.

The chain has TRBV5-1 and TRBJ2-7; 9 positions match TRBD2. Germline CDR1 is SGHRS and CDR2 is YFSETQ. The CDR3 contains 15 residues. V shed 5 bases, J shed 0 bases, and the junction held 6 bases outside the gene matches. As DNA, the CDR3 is TGCGCCAGCAGTCCCGGACTAGCGCACTCCTACGAGCAGTACTTC. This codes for CASSPGLAHSYEQYF.